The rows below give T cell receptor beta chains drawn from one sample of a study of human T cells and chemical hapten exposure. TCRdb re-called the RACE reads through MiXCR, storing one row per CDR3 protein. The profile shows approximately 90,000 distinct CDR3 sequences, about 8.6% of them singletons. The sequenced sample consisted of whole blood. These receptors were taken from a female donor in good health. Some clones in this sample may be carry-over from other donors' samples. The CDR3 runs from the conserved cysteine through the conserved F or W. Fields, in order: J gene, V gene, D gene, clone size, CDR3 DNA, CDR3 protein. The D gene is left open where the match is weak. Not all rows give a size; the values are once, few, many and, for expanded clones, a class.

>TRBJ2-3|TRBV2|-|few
TGTGCCAGCACTCTCGGGAGCCGCACAGATACGCAGTATTTT
CASTLGSRTDTQYF
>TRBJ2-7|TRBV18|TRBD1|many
TGTGCCAGCTCATCGCCGGGACAGTACGAGCAGTACTTC
CASSSPGQYEQYF
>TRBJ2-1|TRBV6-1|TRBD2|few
TGTGCCAGCAGTGAAATAACTAGCGGATACAATGAGCAGTTCTTC
CASSEITSGYNEQFF
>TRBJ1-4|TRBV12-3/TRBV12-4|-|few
TGTGCCAGCAGCGAAACCGCAGGGGTGGCTGAAAAACTGTTTTTT
CASSETAGVAEKLFF
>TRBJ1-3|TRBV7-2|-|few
TGTGCCAGCAGCTTAGTACCAGGCTCTGGAAACACCATATATTTT
CASSLVPGSGNTIYF
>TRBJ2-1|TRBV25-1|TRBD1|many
TGTGCCAGCAGTCTCAGACAGGGCTACAATGAGCAGTTCTTC
CASSLRQGYNEQFF
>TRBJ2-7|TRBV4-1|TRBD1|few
TGCGCCAGCAGCCAAGTAACCCGTGGACAGGGGGGCGAGCAGTACTTC
CASSQVTRGQGGEQYF
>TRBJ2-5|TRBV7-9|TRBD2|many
TGTGCCAGCAGCTTATATTTCCCCTTGTCACTAGCGGGAGAAGAGACCCAGTACTTC
CASSLYFPLSLAGEETQYF
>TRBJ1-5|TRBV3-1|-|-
TGTGCCAGCAGCCAAGATGGGGGCATGGACCCCGGGGAGCCCCAGCATTTT
CASSQDGGMDPGEPQHF
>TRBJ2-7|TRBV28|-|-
TGTGCCAGCATCAAGACGGGCGCTCTTTACGAGCAGTACTTC
CASIKTGALYEQYF
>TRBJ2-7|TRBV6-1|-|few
TGTGCCAGCAGTGGGGGCGGGGGCGGCGTAGACGAGCAGTACTTC
CASSGGGGGVDEQYF
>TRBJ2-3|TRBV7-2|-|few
TGTGCCAGCAGCCCGGACATGGATACGCAGTATTTT
CASSPDMDTQYF
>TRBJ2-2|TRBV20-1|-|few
TGCAGTGCGAGATGGAGAAACACCGGGGAGCTGTTTTTT
CSARWRNTGELFF
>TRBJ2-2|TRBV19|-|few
TGTGCCAGTAGTATCCCCCCCGGGGAGCTGTTTTTT
CASSIPPGELFF
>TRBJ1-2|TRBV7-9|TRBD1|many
TGTGCCAGCAGCTTATGGGACAGAGTCTATGGCTACACCTTC
CASSLWDRVYGYTF
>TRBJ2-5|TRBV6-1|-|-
TGTGCCAGCACTCTAGGAGAGCCGCAAGAGACCCAGTACTTC
CASTLGEPQETQYF
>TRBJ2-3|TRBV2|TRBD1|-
TGTGCCACTAGACAGGGGGGGGGCACAGATACGCAGTATTTT
CATRQGGGTDTQYF
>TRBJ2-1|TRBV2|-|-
TGTGCCAGCAGTGACCTCGGGGAGCAGTTCTTC
CASSDLGEQFF
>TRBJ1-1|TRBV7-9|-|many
TGTGCCAGCAGCTTAGTTGGGGCGAACACTGAAGCTTTCTTT
CASSLVGANTEAFF
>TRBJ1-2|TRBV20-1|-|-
TGCAGTGCCCGGGGCAGGGGCTCTTATGGCTACACCTTC
CSARGRGSYGYTF
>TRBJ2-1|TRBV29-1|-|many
TGCAGCGTTGACCTCACGGGGGTGAACAATGAGCAGTTCTTC
CSVDLTGVNNEQFF
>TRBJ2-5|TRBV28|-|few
TGTGCCAGCAGCTTCAACCCAGGGGAAGAGACCCAGTACTTC
CASSFNPGEETQYF
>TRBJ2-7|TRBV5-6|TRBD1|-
TGTGCCAGCAGCCCACCCCCTTCACAGGGGGGAATCTACGAGCAGTACTTC
CASSPPPSQGGIYEQYF
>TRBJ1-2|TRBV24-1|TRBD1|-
TGTGCCACCAGTGAAACCGGGACAGGGGAATATAGCCATGGCTACACCTTC
CATSETGTGEYSHGYTF
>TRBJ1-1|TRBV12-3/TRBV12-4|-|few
TGTGCCAGCAGCTATAACAGAGTTGGGGCTTTCTTT
CASSYNRVGAFF
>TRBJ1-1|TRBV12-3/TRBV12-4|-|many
TGTGCCAGCAGTTTAGGGCAGGGGCTCTCTGAAGCTTTCTTT
CASSLGQGLSEAFF
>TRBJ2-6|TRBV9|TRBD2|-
TGTACCAGCAGCGCGGGAGCTGGGGCCAACGTCCTGACTTTC
CTSSAGAGANVLTF
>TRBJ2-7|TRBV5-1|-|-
TGCGCCAGCAGCTTGAGGCCAACAACCTCCTACGAGCAGTACTTC
CASSLRPTTSYEQYF
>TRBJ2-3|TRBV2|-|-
TGTGCCAGCGGGGACTTCCCAGATACGCAGTATTTT
CASGDFPDTQYF
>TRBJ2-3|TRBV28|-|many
TGTGCCAGCAGTCCCCCTTGGGGCCTCACAGATACGCAGTATTTT
CASSPPWGLTDTQYF
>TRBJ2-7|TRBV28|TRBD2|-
TGTGCCAGCAGTTTCGGGACTAGCGGGAGGGCCGGCGAGCAGTACTTC
CASSFGTSGRAGEQYF
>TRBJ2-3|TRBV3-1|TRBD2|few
TGTGCCAGCAGCCGCCTAGCGGGAGGGGTGGACACAGATACGCAGTATTTT
CASSRLAGGVDTDTQYF